The present T cell receptor beta chain was sequenced within a study of PD-L1 blockade in urothelial cancer. On the study more broadly: Patients' prior chemotherapy regimens numbered 0 to 3.

Sample time point: peripheral blood 6 weeks after treatment start. This CDR3 has 15 residues. After removal of 1 base from V and 4 bases from J, the junction contained 4 bases not matched to a gene. Germline-derived CDR1 and CDR2 are MGHDK and SYGVNS. Each PCR contained spiked-in synthetic TCR analog templates. Data came from immunoSEQ multiplex PCR; TCRdb stores just in-frame clones and leaves some out. The sample includes roughly 100,000 clones, 70% to 90% seen only once; the top ten take around 8.1%. The V and J genes are TRBV25-1 and TRBJ2-4; TRBD2 aligns across 7 bases. The clonotype comes from a man between 65 and 80 years old with urothelial cancer. This sample comprised PBMCs, obtained around atezolizumab (anti-PD-L1) treatment. The CDR3 is CASSELVGGKNIQYF. The CDR3 DNA follows: TGTGCCAGCAGTGAATTGGTGGGAGGGAAAAACATTCAGTACTTC.